Presented here are 30 T cell receptor beta chains from one specimen sequenced in a study of CD8 T cells in Susac syndrome (dated by TCRdb to the late 2010s). Library preparation used the immunoSEQ multiplex PCR assay. RNA was extracted with the RNeasy kit and 0.5 to 1 ug was reverse transcribed using random hexamers. TCRdb itself trimmed the public reads at Q25 with fastp, ran MiXCR and retained productive beta chains. Entries that share a CDR3 protein sequence are merged under the most common genes and DNA. In this sample the table shows about 81,000 distinct CDR3 sequences, around 94% of which occur a single time. Approximately 0.9% of the sample is held by the ten biggest clonotypes. The sample consisted of CD8+ T cells from PBMCs. All receptors derive from a human donor with Susac syndrome.

This clonotype has a single count. The V gene is TRBV29-1, the J gene TRBJ2-7; D uncertain. The germline gives CDR1 SQVTM, CDR2 ANQGSEA. The length of the CDR3 is 14 residues. Between the trimmed V and J ends, which lost 4 bases and 2 bases, there was a span of 15 bases. As DNA, the CDR3 is TGCAGCGTTGCGGTAGTCGGCAGACCCTACGAGCAGTACTTC. Protein: CSVAVVGRPYEQYF.

The CDR3 DNA reads as TGTGCCAGCAGTTTAGGACAGGGGGCTGAAAAACTGTTTTTT. Its protein product is CASSLGQGAEKLFF. The chain combines TRBV12-3 or TRBV12-4 with TRBJ1-4; TRBD1 matches 10 bases. Trimming cost V 1 base and J 7 bases; bases outside gene matches: 0. The CDR3 spans 14 residues.

The chain employs TRBV27 and TRBJ1-1; D not certain. CDR3 length: 13 residues. Germline lookup yields CDR1 MNHEY and CDR2 SMNVEV (reference sequence). V dropped 0 bases and J dropped 2 bases, with 4 bases sitting between them. The CDR3 here is CASSLSINTEAFF. The CDR3 region has the DNA TGTGCCAGCAGTTTATCGATTAACACTGAAGCTTTCTTT.

The chain uses TRBV15 and TRBJ1-2; D unresolved. Germline V gives CDR1 LNHNV, CDR2 YYDKDF (reference sequence). The CDR3 loop spans 15 amino acids. The germline V and J ends were trimmed by 0 bases and 5 bases, with 13 bases remaining between them. The CDR3 spells CATSREETPPYGYTF. CDR3 nucleotide sequence: TGTGCCACCAGCAGAGAGGAGACGCCTCCGTATGGCTACACCTTC.

The chain recombines TRBV4-3 with TRBJ2-1, with a weak D call TRBD2 (6 bases). From germline, CDR1 is LGHNA and CDR2 YSLEER. V was clipped by 2 bases and J by 5 bases, with 10 bases between them. The CDR3 spans 14 residues. CDR3 DNA: TGCGCCAGCAGCCAATGGACTACGGACAATGAGCAGTTCTTC. The encoded protein is CASSQWTTDNEQFF.

CDR3 residues: CASSDAVRGNTIYF. The CDR3 nucleotides read TGTGCCAGCAGCGACGCAGTGAGGGGAAACACCATATATTTT. This chain links TRBV7-9 with TRBJ1-3; no definite D call. Per germline, CDR1 SEHNR and CDR2 FQNEAQ (reference sequence). The V end lost 5 bases, the J end lost 4 bases, and 12 bases lay between the germline ends. The CDR3 runs to 14 residues.

The chain recombines TRBV6-2 or TRBV6-3 with TRBJ2-7, with 7 nucleotides matching TRBD2. V lost 2 bases to trimming and J lost 4 bases; unmatched junction nucleotides: 8. The CDR3 length is 15 residues. Germline V gives CDR1 MNHEY, CDR2 SVGEGT. In DNA, the CDR3 is TGTGCCAGCAGTTACAACGGGAGGCAGAATTACGAGCAGTACTTC. Translating it yields CASSYNGRQNYEQYF.

The chain uses TRBV29-1 and TRBJ2-3; 9 bases map to TRBD2. This CDR3 has 18 residues. Germline assignment: CDR1 SQVTM and CDR2 ANQGSEA. Germline trimming cut 5 bases from V and 3 bases from J; bases unmatched to any gene: 18. The DNA of the CDR3 is TGCAGCGTTCGGGGGGCGGAAGTAGCGGGAGTTGTGACAGATACGCAGTATTTT. Its translation: CSVRGAEVAGVVTDTQYF.

This clonotype came up once. The chain carries TRBV6-5 and TRBJ2-1; D is unresolved. Per germline, CDR1 MNHEY and CDR2 SVGAGI. V lost 2 bases and J lost 9, with 8 bases in between. The CDR3 runs to 12 residues. CDR3 protein: CASSYVRGEQFF. The CDR3 nucleotides are TGTGCCAGCAGTTACGTGCGTGGTGAGCAGTTCTTC.

The chain has TRBV7-3 and TRBJ1-1; perhaps TRBD1 as D (5 bases). Germline V gene data show CDR1 as SGHTA and CDR2 as FQGTGA. The CDR3 loop spans 17 amino acids. V lost 5 bases to trimming and J lost 1 base, with 20 bases between them. The CDR3 reads CASSHPNPTATNTEAFF. DNA of the CDR3: TGTGCCAGCAGCCACCCGAATCCGACAGCGACGAACACTGAAGCTTTCTTT.

The chain is built from TRBV18 and TRBJ2-1; 13 bases map to TRBD2. The CDR3 sequence is 18 residues long. V was clipped by 0 bases and J by 6 bases; unmatched bases: 8. CDR1 and CDR2 (germline): KGHSH, LQKENI. The CDR3 loop reads CASSPPRIGLAGVNEQFF. The CDR3 DNA is TGTGCCAGCTCACCACCGAGGATCGGACTAGCGGGAGTCAATGAGCAGTTCTTC.

The chain has TRBV5-1 and TRBJ1-2; the D is unclear. The CDR3 extends over 13 amino acids. Trimming removed 0 bases from V and 3 bases from J, with 6 bases in between. Germline-derived CDR1 and CDR2 are SGHRS and YFSETQ. CDR3 nucleotide sequence: TGCGCCAGCAGCTTGGTTGCAGACTATGGCTACACCTTC. Translated: CASSLVADYGYTF.

V gene TRBV6-1 combines with J gene TRBJ2-3; 8 positions agree with TRBD2. This CDR3 spans 17 amino acids. The germline V gene has CDR1 MNHNS and CDR2 SASEGT. With V trimmed by 1 base and J by 3 bases, 9 bases remained unmatched. The CDR3 sequence is CASSEDDSGVVTDTQYF. CDR3 in DNA: TGTGCCAGCAGTGAAGATGATAGCGGGGTAGTAACAGATACGCAGTATTTT.

The V gene is TRBV11-2, the J gene TRBJ1-5; D not resolved. The CDR3 length is 14 residues. Per germline, CDR1 SGHAT and CDR2 FQNNGV. The V gene lost 4 bases and the J gene lost 4 bases, with 11 bases spanning the gap. The chain's CDR3 is CASSSDPRNQPQHF. The CDR3 DNA reads TGTGCCAGCAGCTCGGACCCAAGAAATCAGCCCCAGCATTTT.

CDR3 sequence (DNA): TGTGCCAGCAGCCCCGGGACCCTAGATAATTCACCCCTCCACTTT. Translated, it gives CASSPGTLDNSPLHF. The rearrangement uses TRBV9 and TRBJ1-6, with D possibly matching TRBD1 (5 bases). V lost 4 bases and J lost 5, with 13 bases in between. The CDR3 is made up of 15 amino acids. The germline V gene has CDR1 SGDLS and CDR2 YYNGEE.

V usage is TRBV29-1 and J usage is TRBJ2-3, with D maybe TRBD1 (6 bases). Trimming took off 4 bases at V and 2 bases at J, with 7 bases between the two ends. The CDR3 contains 12 residues. Germline V gene data show CDR1 as SQVTM and CDR2 as ANQGSEA. The CDR3 loop is CSVGGPTDTQYF. The DNA for the CDR3 is TGCAGCGTTGGGGGGCCCACAGATACGCAGTATTTT.

The chain has TRBV29-1 and TRBJ2-7; weak D call: TRBD1 (8 bases). The CDR3 consists of 14 residues. Germline assignment: CDR1 SQVTM and CDR2 ANQGSEA. V lost 0 bases, J lost 4 bases, and 13 bases lay in between. The CDR3 nucleotides are TGCAGCGTTGAAGACGTACAGGGGGGGTACGAGCAGTACTTC. Translation gives CSVEDVQGGYEQYF.

The rearrangement links TRBV28 to TRBJ2-7; perhaps D is TRBD1 or TRBD2 (5 bases each). The germline V and J ends were trimmed by 2 bases and 6 bases, with 14 bases remaining between them. CDR3 length: 14 residues. Looked up from germline, CDR1 is MDHEN and CDR2 is SYDVKM. CDR3 sequence reads: CASSLGAGLPEQYF. CDR3 DNA: TGTGCCAGCAGTTTAGGGGCGGGCCTTCCCGAGCAGTACTTC.

This clonotype was counted a single time. V and J are TRBV24-1 and TRBJ2-3, with D unresolved. CDR1 KGHDR and CDR2 SFDVKD come from the germline V gene. CDR3 length equals 12 residues. The ends were cut back, 0 bases at V and 8 bases at J, with 5 bases in the middle. CDR3 bases: TGTGCCACCAGTGATTTGGGGTTTACGCAGTATTTT. This sequence encodes CATSDLGFTQYF.

This chain connects TRBV10-2 to TRBJ2-7; D is unclear. The CDR3 is made up of 13 amino acids. Germline values: CDR1 WSHSY, CDR2 SAAADI. Deletions cut 0 bases from V and 2 bases from J, with 5 bases between. The CDR3 nucleotides are TGCGCCAGCAGTGAGTCGAATCCCTACGAGCAGTACTTC. Residues: CASSESNPYEQYF.

The V and J genes are TRBV27 and TRBJ2-1, with D hard to call. V was cut by 4 bases and J by 8 bases, with 9 bases left in between. CDR1 is MNHEY, CDR2 SMNVEV, per germline (reference sequence). The CDR3 length is 12 residues. The CDR3 DNA follows: TGTGCCAGCAGTTCAGTTGTGCATGAGCAGTTCTTC. Residues: CASSSVVHEQFF.

J is TRBJ2-5 and V is TRBV7-9; TRBD1 matches at 7 bases. There are 13 residues in the CDR3. V dropped 5 bases and J dropped 3; count of bases not matched to a gene: 3. Germline CDR1 reads SEHNR; CDR2 reads FQNEAQ (reference sequence). The CDR3 here is CASSPTGKETQYF. CDR3 bases: TGTGCCAGCAGCCCGACAGGGAAAGAGACCCAGTACTTC.

The table lists this clonotype with a count of one. The V call is TRBV20-1, the J call TRBJ1-2; TRBD1 matches at 9 bases. The CDR3 spans 14 residues. Trimming cost V 1 base and J 2 bases; bases outside gene matches: 2. Germline assignment: CDR1 DFQATT and CDR2 SNEGSKA (reference sequence). CDR3 amino acids: CSARVTGGNYGYTF. DNA for the CDR3: TGCAGTGCTAGAGTCACAGGGGGCAACTATGGCTACACCTTC.

The chain combines TRBV6-5 with TRBJ2-7; TRBD1 is a possible D gene (6 bases). The germline CDR1 and CDR2 sequences are MNHEY and SVGAGI. Trimming removed 2 bases from V and 0 bases from J, with 11 bases in between. There are 15 residues in the CDR3. In nucleotides, the CDR3 is TGTGCCAGCAGTTACGAAGGACAGAGCTCCTACGAGCAGTACTTC. The encoded protein is CASSYEGQSSYEQYF.

The rearrangement joins TRBV5-6 to TRBJ2-1; possible D gene TRBD2, 5 bases. Germline V gene sequence: CDR1 SGHDT, CDR2 YYEEEE. The CDR3 contains 15 residues. Between the trimmed V and J ends, which lost 1 base and 5 bases, there was a span of 13 bases. The CDR3 coding sequence is TGTGCCAGCAGCTTGCAGTTTAGCGTCGACAATGAGCAGTTCTTC. Residues: CASSLQFSVDNEQFF.

This sequence joins TRBV20-1 and TRBJ2-7, with 7 bases identical to TRBD1. After removal of 2 bases from V and 3 bases from J, the junction contained 7 bases not matched to a gene. The germline CDR1 and CDR2 sequences are DFQATT and SNEGSKA (reference sequence). The CDR3 is made up of 14 amino acids. CDR3 coding DNA: TGCAGTGCTAGAACCGGACAGGTGATCTACGAGCAGTACTTC. This translates into CSARTGQVIYEQYF.

In this sample, this clonotype turned up a few times. V is TRBV4-3 and J is TRBJ2-7, with D perhaps TRBD1 (6 bases). From germline, CDR1 is LGHNA and CDR2 YSLEER. V was clipped by 4 bases and J by 3 bases, with 16 bases between them. This CDR3 spans 15 amino acids. The CDR3 sequence: CASSPNPGHLYEQYF. CDR3 in DNA: TGCGCCAGCAGCCCAAACCCGGGACACCTCTACGAGCAGTACTTC.

Concerning this clonotype itself: One junction end does not reproduce the germline sequence, and a read error may be involved. For the CDR3, the DNA is TGTGCCAGCAGCGAAGGTAATGGGGCCAACGTCCTGACTTTC. Its translation is CASSEGNGANVLTF. The genes are TRBV6-1 and TRBJ2-6; D ambiguous. The CDR3 is 14 residues long. CDR1 and CDR2 (germline): MNHNS, SASEGT.

This chain joins TRBV7-2 and TRBJ2-5, with TRBD2 matching 7 bases. In germline, CDR1 is SGHTA, CDR2 FQGNSA. After removal of 2 bases from V and 13 bases from J, the junction contained 7 bases not matched to a gene. CDR3 length: 12 amino acids. This CDR3 reads CASSLPPSGSYF. The CDR3 DNA is TGTGCCAGCAGCTTACCTCCTAGCGGATCGTACTTC.

The genes are TRBV5-4 and TRBJ2-7, with a tentative D call TRBD2 (5 bases). Germline V gives CDR1 SGHNT, CDR2 YYREEE (reference sequence). The CDR3 is made up of 14 amino acids. Trimming shortened V by 4 bases and J by 0 bases, and 11 bases separated the two germline ends. The CDR3 DNA reads as TGTGCCAGCAGCAGCGGACTCAACTCCTACGAGCAGTACTTC. Protein product: CASSSGLNSYEQYF.